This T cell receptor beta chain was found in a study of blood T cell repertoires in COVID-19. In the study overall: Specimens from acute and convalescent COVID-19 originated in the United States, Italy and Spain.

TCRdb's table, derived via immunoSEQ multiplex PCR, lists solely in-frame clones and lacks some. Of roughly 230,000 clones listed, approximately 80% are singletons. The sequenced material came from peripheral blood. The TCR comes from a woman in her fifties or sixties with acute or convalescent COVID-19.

CDR3 coding DNA: TGCAGTGCCAGTAGCGGGAGGGCCTACAATGAGCAGTTCTTC. Protein product: CSASSGRAYNEQFF. The chain carries TRBV20-1 and TRBJ2-1; TRBD2 matches at 11 bases. Germline CDR1 and CDR2: DFQATT and SNEGSKA (reference sequence). The CDR3 runs 14 residues. After removal of 6 bases from V and 2 bases from J, the junction contained 3 bases not matched to a gene.